The 5 T cell receptor beta chains listed next were all sequenced from one sample in a study of prognosis after radiotherapy for stage I lung cancer. Amplification of the TCR beta CDR3 (from genomic DNA) was done by two-round multiplex PCR. Round one of PCR was performed, and it used primers specific to each TRBV and TRBJ gene. TCRdb reanalysed the multiplex PCR reads using MiXCR and keeps one entry per CDR3 protein. The sample has around 60,000 distinct CDR3 sequences; approximately 25% are singletons. The source was PBMCs, collected before or after stereotactic body radiation therapy (not recorded which). The source is a donor over 45 with non-small cell lung cancer.

A word on this clonotype: A much more abundant neighbour one base away suggests this may be a read error. The chain joins TRBV29-1 to TRBJ1-4; tentative D call: TRBD1 (5 bases). Germline-derived CDR1 and CDR2 are SQVTM and ANQGSEA. This CDR3 has 14 residues. V was shortened by 3 bases and J by 6 bases, with 14 bases between the two germline ends. The CDR3 bases are TGCAGCGTTGAGGAAGCAGGGAAGTATGAAAAACTGTTTTTT. It yields the protein CSVEEAGKYEKLFF.

The V call is TRBV20-1, the J call TRBJ2-2; possibly TRBD1 for D (6 bases). V was clipped by 2 bases and J by 7 bases, with 17 bases between them. In germline, CDR1 is DFQATT, CDR2 SNEGSKA (reference sequence). The CDR3 has 15 amino acids. The CDR3 sequence is CSARFPTGSVGELFF. In DNA form, the CDR3 reads TGCAGTGCTAGATTCCCGACAGGATCTGTCGGGGAGCTGTTTTTT.

This clonotype was seen repeatedly, ten times or more. This chain links TRBV2 with TRBJ1-1, with D possibly matching TRBD1 (6 bases). The CDR3 is 14 residues long. The germline V gene encodes CDR1 SNHLY and CDR2 FYNNEI. Trimming left V 4 bases short and J 1 base short, with 10 bases between. For the CDR3, the DNA is TGTGCCAGCAGTGTAGACAGGAGGAACACTGAAGCTTTCTTT. It translates to CASSVDRRNTEAFF.

This clonotype has at least ten counts. The chain joins TRBV5-1 to TRBJ2-3; weak D call: TRBD2 (5 bases). CDR1 and CDR2 (germline): SGHRS, YFSETQ. V was shortened by 1 base and J by 0 bases, with 6 bases between the two germline ends. CDR3 size: 14 residues. The CDR3 bases are TGCGCCAGCAGCTTGCCGGGGAGCACAGATACGCAGTATTTT. Protein sequence: CASSLPGSTDTQYF.

This clonotype has at least ten counts. The chain uses TRBV7-9 and TRBJ2-7; 9 bases match TRBD1. Germline loops: CDR1 SEHNR, CDR2 FQNEAQ (reference sequence). This CDR3 has 14 residues. The trim removed 1 base at V and 6 bases at J, leaving 4 bases unmatched. Here the CDR3 reads CASSLDRGLGEQYF. CDR3 sequence (DNA): TGTGCCAGCAGCTTAGACAGGGGGCTTGGCGAGCAGTACTTC.